This TCR beta chain was sequenced in a study of T cells in Graves' hyperthyroidism and ophthalmopathy. Overall study: Upon initial diagnosis and before any treatment, peripheral blood was collected. Study-wide findings and caveats: The model made its ophthalmopathy prediction, and onset followed a median approximately six months later.

This clonotype was observed at least ten times. Its antigen is as yet unknown. Researchers amplified the TCR beta CDR3 regions from RNA transcripts. Initially, a first-round RT-PCR of the TCR CDR3 employed the HTBI primer set. A single record per CDR3 protein comes from TCRdb applying MiXCR to the multiplex PCR reads. The sample yields about 180,000 distinct CDR3 sequences, over 15% seen once. The CDR3 spans 10 residues. Germline V gene lookup returns CDR1 SQVTM and CDR2 ANQGSEA. V was clipped by 4 bases and J by 3 bases, with 3 bases between them. Cells are PBMCs isolated from about 10 ml of fresh blood.

The sample taken for sequencing was blood. The origin of this receptor is a woman between 45 and 65 years old with Graves' hyperthyroidism. This chain joins TRBV29-1 and TRBJ1-2, with D hard to call. The CDR3 bases are TGCAGCGTTGCCCACTATGGCTACACCTTC. Its protein is CSVAHYGYTF.